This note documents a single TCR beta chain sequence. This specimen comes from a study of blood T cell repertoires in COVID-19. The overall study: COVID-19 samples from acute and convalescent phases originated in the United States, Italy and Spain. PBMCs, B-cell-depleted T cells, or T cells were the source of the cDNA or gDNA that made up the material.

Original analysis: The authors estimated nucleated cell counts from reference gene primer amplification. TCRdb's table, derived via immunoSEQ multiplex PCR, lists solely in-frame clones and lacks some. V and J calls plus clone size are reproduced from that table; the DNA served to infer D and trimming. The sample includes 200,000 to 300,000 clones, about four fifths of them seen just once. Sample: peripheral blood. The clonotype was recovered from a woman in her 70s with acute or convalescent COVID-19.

The CDR3 here is CASSHRDRASPLHF. CDR3 nucleotide sequence: TGTGCCAGCAGTCACCGGGACAGAGCTTCACCCCTCCACTTT. The gene calls are TRBV28 and TRBJ1-6; 7 bases align to TRBD1. J lost 9 bases, V lost 5 bases, and 7 bases had no gene match. The CDR3 is made up of 14 amino acids. Germline CDR1 and CDR2: MDHEN and SYDVKM.